This T cell receptor beta chain comes out of a study of blood T cell repertoires in COVID-19. Profiling relied on immunoSEQ multiplex PCR, and the TCRdb table lists in-frame clones only, not all of them. The table records 160,000 or so clones, approximately 80% of them present only once. Germline lookup yields CDR1 KGHDR and CDR2 SFDVKD. The CDR3 is 15 residues long. Trimming took 3 bases from V and 2 from J; bases not matched to a gene: 5. Sequenced material: PBMCs or T cells enriched from blood (not recorded which). The chain couples TRBV24-1 to TRBJ2-5; 7 bases fit TRBD1. The TCR comes from a woman aged 45-60 years who had recovered from COVID-19. The DNA of the CDR3 is TGTGCCACCAGTGATCCCGGGACAGCGCAAGAGACCCAGTACTTC. Its translation: CATSDPGTAQETQYF.